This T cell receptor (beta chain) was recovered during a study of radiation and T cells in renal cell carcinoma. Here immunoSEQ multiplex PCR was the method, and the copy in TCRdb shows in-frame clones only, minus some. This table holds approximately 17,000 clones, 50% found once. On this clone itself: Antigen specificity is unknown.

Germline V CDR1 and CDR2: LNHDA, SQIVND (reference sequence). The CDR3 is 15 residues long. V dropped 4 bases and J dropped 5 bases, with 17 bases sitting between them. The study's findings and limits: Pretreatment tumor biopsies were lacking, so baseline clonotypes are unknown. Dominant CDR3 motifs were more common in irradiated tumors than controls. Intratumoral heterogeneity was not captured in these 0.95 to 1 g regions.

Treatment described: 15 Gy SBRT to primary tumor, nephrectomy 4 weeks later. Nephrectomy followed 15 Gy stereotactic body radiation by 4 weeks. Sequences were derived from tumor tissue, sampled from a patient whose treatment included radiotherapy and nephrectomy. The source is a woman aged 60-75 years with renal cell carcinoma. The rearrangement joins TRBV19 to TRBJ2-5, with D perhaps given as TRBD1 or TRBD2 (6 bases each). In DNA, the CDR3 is TGTGCCAGTAGTAGCCGGGGGCAGCCGGGGGAGACCCAGTACTTC. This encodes CASSSRGQPGETQYF.